The clone carrying this T cell receptor (beta chain) was detected many times. Germline loops: CDR1 KGHSH, CDR2 LQKENI. This CDR3 has 15 residues. J lost 5 bases, V lost 6 bases, and 5 bases had no gene match. The sample originates from a study of T cells in Graves' hyperthyroidism and ophthalmopathy. Whole-study context: The initial diagnosis was the point when peripheral blood was collected, ahead of any treatment.

Amplification of TCR beta CDR3 regions was performed using RNA transcripts as template. Initially, a first-round RT-PCR of the TCR CDR3 employed the HTBI primer set. Using its own MiXCR run on the multiplex PCR reads, TCRdb lists one record per CDR3 protein. The sample holds around 430,000 distinct CDR3 sequences, about 15% seen once. The V gene is TRBV18, the J gene TRBJ1-5; TRBD1 matches at 12 bases. The material sequenced was blood. The sequence was collected from a woman under 40 with Graves' hyperthyroidism. As DNA, the CDR3 is TGTGCCAGCTCCAGCGGGACAGGGGGCGATCAGCCCCAGCATTTT. It specifies CASSSGTGGDQPQHF.